Shown below are 7 T cell receptor beta chains from a single sample sequenced in a study of shared clonotypes between healthy human individuals. Produced via immunoSEQ multiplex PCR; TCRdb's table is partial and in-frame only. Of roughly 490,000 clones listed, around 80% are singletons. The sequencing input was PBMCs. The receptors derive from a woman in her thirties or forties in good health. Some clones in this sample may be carry-over from other donors' samples.

CDR3 nucleotide sequence: TGCGCCAGCAGAAGAACAGTGAACACTGAAGCTTTCTTT. Amino acid sequence: CASRRTVNTEAFF. The genes are TRBV10-1 and TRBJ1-1; D uncertain. Trimming left V 6 bases short and J 0 bases short, with 8 bases between. Germline-derived CDR1 and CDR2 are WNHNN and SYGVQD (reference sequence). The length of the CDR3 is 13 residues.

The V and J genes are TRBV5-1 and TRBJ1-5, with a tentative D call TRBD1 (5 bases). Germline CDR1 and CDR2: SGHRS and YFSETQ. The CDR3 is 15 residues long. Trimming shortened V by 5 bases and J by 5 bases, and 17 bases separated the two germline ends. The CDR3 loop is CASSFGSGGDQPQHF. In nucleotides, the CDR3 is TGCGCCAGCAGTTTCGGGTCGGGGGGTGATCAGCCCCAGCATTTT.

The chain has TRBV11-2 and TRBJ2-7; 9 nucleotides align to TRBD2. The germline V gene encodes CDR1 SGHAT and CDR2 FQNNGV. The CDR3 covers 15 residues. With V trimmed by 2 bases and J by 7 bases, 9 bases remained unmatched. Here the CDR3 reads CASSLRREGRAEQYF. CDR3 sequence (DNA): TGTGCCAGCAGCTTACGGCGGGAGGGCCGAGCGGAGCAGTACTTC.

The chain combines TRBV19 with TRBJ2-7, with D hard to call. Germline CDR1 is LNHDA and CDR2 is SQIVND (reference sequence). The CDR3 loop spans 13 amino acids. Trimming shortened V by 7 bases and J by 9 bases, and 19 bases separated the two germline ends. CDR3 sequence reads: CASTKTPPYGQYF. Here the CDR3 DNA reads TGTGCCAGTACCAAGACCCCGCCCTATGGGCAGTACTTC.

DNA of the CDR3: TGTGCCAGTAGTCCCTCGGCGGGGAGCTATGGCTACACCTTC. This gives the protein CASSPSAGSYGYTF. The chain recombines TRBV19 with TRBJ1-2; D is uncertain. The length of the CDR3 is 14 residues. V shed 5 bases and J shed 4 bases, with 14 bases lying between them. Germline V gene lookup returns CDR1 LNHDA and CDR2 SQIVND (reference sequence).

This sequence joins TRBV5-1 and TRBJ2-7, with a possible D match to TRBD1 (5 bases). Trimming removed 0 bases from V and 4 bases from J, with 14 bases in between. This CDR3 has 15 residues. Germline V gives CDR1 SGHRS, CDR2 YFSETQ. Here the CDR3 reads CASSLGAGLGYEQYF. The CDR3 region has the DNA TGCGCCAGCAGCTTGGGGGCAGGGCTGGGGTACGAGCAGTACTTC.

V and J are TRBV6-1 and TRBJ1-5, with unresolved D. There are 14 residues in the CDR3. The V gene's germline CDR1 is MNHNS and CDR2 SASEGT. V shed 5 bases and J shed 4 bases, with 12 bases lying between them. DNA of the CDR3: TGTGCCAGCAGTTCTATCAGTTTAAATCAGCCCCAGCATTTT. Its translation: CASSSISLNQPQHF.